The 19 T cell receptor beta chains reported below all come from one sample, sequenced in a study of regulatory T cells in long-lasting Graves disease. Libraries of TCR beta came from iRepertoire HTBI primers plus Arm-PCR of CDR3 regions. TCRdb itself ran the multiplex PCR reads through MiXCR, one entry per CDR3 protein. Among 350,000 to 550,000 distinct CDR3 sequences, 14% to 15% were seen once, and the ten largest hold about a sixth. Time point described: newly diagnosed GD, antithyroid drugs for less than 3 months. Making the TCR library involved RNA that had been extracted from PBMCs. These data also featured in a second study, about T cells in Graves' hyperthyroidism and ophthalmopathy.

Specimen: peripheral blood mononuclear cells (PBMCs), collected at new diagnosis, from a patient treated with antithyroid drugs. Every receptor here comes from a woman aged 25 to 45 with Graves disease.

This clonotype was found many times. This sequence joins TRBV5-1 and TRBJ2-1; the match to TRBD1 covers 9 bases. This CDR3 spans 14 amino acids. CDR1 is SGHRS and CDR2 is YFSETQ in the germline V gene. Germline trimming cut 4 bases from V and 7 bases from J; bases unmatched to any gene: 6. In DNA form, the CDR3 reads TGCGCCAGCAGCGCCGGGACAGGGAGGAATGAGCAGTTCTTC. Translated: CASSAGTGRNEQFF.

The J gene is TRBJ2-6, the V gene TRBV20-1, with D possibly matching TRBD1 (6 bases). Trimming pared 6 bases from V and 7 bases from J, leaving 19 bases between. The CDR3 runs to 15 residues. The V gene's germline CDR1 is DFQATT and CDR2 SNEGSKA (reference sequence). The CDR3 region has the DNA TGCAGTGCCCCATCCCAGGGGAGTGGTGCCAACGTCCTGACTTTC. Protein product: CSAPSQGSGANVLTF.

This clonotype was detected only a few times. At one end, the junction sequence differs from germline, possibly due to a read error. This chain links TRBV28 with TRBJ2-1; a weak D match, TRBD2 (5 bases). The length of the CDR3 is 19 residues. Germline V gene lookup returns CDR1 MDHEN and CDR2 SYDVKM. For the CDR3, the DNA is TGCGCCAGCAGCCGGCCCCCCTCTAGCAGGAACATGACCTCCAATGAGCAGTTCTTC. Translation: CASSRPPSSRNMTSNEQFF.

There are a few counts of this clonotype. The chain recombines TRBV10-2 with TRBJ1-3, with 9 bases identical to TRBD1. V lost 8 bases to trimming and J lost 3 bases; unmatched junction nucleotides: 2. The length of the CDR3 is 13 residues. Germline CDR1 and CDR2: WSHSY and SAAADI. The CDR3 loop reads CASHRGLGNTIYF. The CDR3 DNA reads as TGCGCCAGCCACAGGGGGCTTGGAAACACCATATATTTT.

The gene calls are TRBV20-1 and TRBJ1-1; D may be TRBD1 (5 bases). With 4 bases removed from V and 8 bases from J, the gap between germline ends came to 8 bases. The CDR3 consists of 10 residues. Germline V CDR1 and CDR2: DFQATT, SNEGSKA (reference sequence). CDR3 in amino acids: CSANQGEAFF. The CDR3 DNA follows: TGCAGTGCTAATCAGGGAGAAGCTTTCTTT.

This clonotype was observed at least ten times. The CDR3 coding sequence is TGTGCCAGCAGCCCAGGGAGGCGAGAGACCCAGTACTTC. Its translation: CASSPGRRETQYF. V usage is TRBV12-3 or TRBV12-4 and J usage is TRBJ2-1, with D possibly TRBD2 on 6 matching bases. The J call may be in error: the DNA end matches TRBJ2-5 better. The CDR3 extends over 13 amino acids.

As to this clonotype: Given a much more abundant clone one base away, this may be a read error. The conserved phenylalanine or tryptophan normally closing the CDR3 is absent here, so this likely arose from a read error. V gene TRBV12-3 or TRBV12-4 combines with J gene TRBJ2-7; a weak D match, TRBD2 (7 bases). V was shortened by 6 bases and J by 2 bases, with 17 bases between the two germline ends. The CDR3 contains 15 residues. The CDR3 spells CASSPRGGQAYEQYL. CDR3 DNA sequence: TGTGCCAGCAGCCCTAGGGGGGGACAAGCCTACGAGCAGTACCTC.

This chain links TRBV28 with TRBJ2-7, with TRBD1 matching over 8 bases. This CDR3 contains 15 residues. Germline assignment: CDR1 MDHEN and CDR2 SYDVKM. Trimming took 3 bases from V and 7 from J; bases not matched to a gene: 11. The CDR3 loop reads CASSLTWTGIEEQYF. CDR3 nucleotides: TGTGCCAGCAGTTTGACGTGGACAGGGATAGAGGAGCAGTACTTC.

This clonotype was detected many times. The chain is built from TRBV12-5 and TRBJ2-1; 12 positions agree with TRBD1. Looked up from germline, CDR1 is LGHNT and CDR2 is FRNRAP. After removal of 5 bases from V and 0 bases from J, the junction contained 11 bases not matched to a gene. The CDR3 runs to 19 residues. DNA of the CDR3: TGTGCTAGTGGTATTCACCGGGACAGGGGGCGGAGCTCCTACAATGAGCAGTTCTTC. Translation gives CASGIHRDRGRSSYNEQFF.

At least ten counts were recorded for this clonotype. The chain joins TRBV9 to TRBJ2-3, with no clear D. This CDR3 contains 16 residues. The V end lost 0 bases, the J end lost 0 bases, and 11 bases lay between the germline ends. Germline V gene data show CDR1 as SGDLS and CDR2 as YYNGEE. The CDR3 loop reads CASSVDGGDSTDTQYF. The DNA of the CDR3 is TGTGCCAGCAGCGTAGATGGTGGGGATAGCACAGATACGCAGTATTTT.

This clonotype was detected ten times or more. J is TRBJ2-1 and V is TRBV11-3, with 7 bases fitting TRBD1. The junction had 11 bases not matched to a gene; V was cut back by 2 bases and J by 10 bases. The CDR3 is 15 residues long. Germline CDR1 is SGHNT and CDR2 is YENEEA. In nucleotides, the CDR3 is TGTGCCAGCAGCTTACCCACAGGGGCTTTAAAGGAGCAGTTCTTC. Its protein is CASSLPTGALKEQFF.

The V gene is TRBV6-2 or TRBV6-3, the J gene TRBJ1-3; weak D call: TRBD1 (6 bases). Trimming shortened V by 6 bases and J by 3 bases, and 9 bases separated the two germline ends. The CDR3 runs to 13 residues. Germline loops: CDR1 MNHEY, CDR2 SVGEGT. The CDR3 region is CASSTGSGNTIYF. The CDR3 DNA sequence: TGTGCCAGCAGCACAGGGAGTGGAAACACCATATATTTT.

The chain uses TRBV27 and TRBJ2-3; 9 bases line up with TRBD1. The assigned J gene may be wrong: the sequence end matches TRBJ2-7 better. This CDR3 contains 15 residues. The V gene's germline CDR1 is MNHEY and CDR2 SMNVEV (reference sequence). The DNA of the CDR3 is TGTGCCAGCAGACCCGGGACAGGGCCAGGTTACGAGCAGTACTTC. Translation: CASRPGTGPGYEQYF.

This clonotype appeared many times. This rearrangement joins TRBV12-3 or TRBV12-4 to TRBJ2-3, with D uncertain. The V gene lost 3 bases and the J gene lost 8 bases, with 12 bases spanning the gap. This CDR3 comprises 13 residues. The chain's CDR3 is CASSFHGGGTQYF. As DNA, the CDR3 is TGTGCCAGCAGTTTTCACGGCGGTGGTACGCAGTATTTT.

This clonotype was observed many times. The chain couples TRBV6-2 or TRBV6-3 to TRBJ2-1; D not certain. V was shortened by 2 bases and J by 9 bases, with 8 bases between the two germline ends. Per the germline V gene, CDR1 is MNHEY and CDR2 is SVGEGT. The CDR3 contains 12 residues. The CDR3 DNA sequence: TGTGCCAGCAGTTACGGGCTAGGTGAGCAGTTCTTC. It yields the protein CASSYGLGEQFF.

At least ten counts were recorded for this clonotype. CDR3 nucleotide sequence: TGTGCCAGCAGCCCTAGGGGGGCCTCCTACGAGCAGTACTTC. Translating it yields CASSPRGASYEQYF. V usage is TRBV7-9 and J usage is TRBJ2-7; the D gene could be TRBD1 or TRBD2 (6 bases each). V gave up 5 bases and J gave up 0 bases, with 11 bases separating them. The germline CDR1 and CDR2 sequences are SEHNR and FQNEAQ (reference sequence). The CDR3 length is 14 residues.

This clonotype was found a few times. The chain couples TRBV5-1 to TRBJ2-4; D not resolved. Germline CDR1 SGHRS, CDR2 YFSETQ. This CDR3 has 14 residues. With 3 bases removed from V and 0 bases from J, the gap between germline ends came to 7 bases. Written as DNA, the CDR3 is TGCGCCAGCAGCTGGAGCATAGCCAAAAACATTCAGTACTTC. This sequence encodes CASSWSIAKNIQYF.

This clonotype came up many times. The chain employs TRBV13 and TRBJ2-7; D is perhaps TRBD2 (6 bases). Germline V gene sequence: CDR1 PRHDT, CDR2 FYEKMQ (reference sequence). Trimming took off 4 bases at V and 7 bases at J, with 20 bases between the two ends. The CDR3 loop spans 15 amino acids. As DNA, the CDR3 is TGTGCCAGCAGCTGGACTACCACCGAGACTTGGGAGCAGTACTTC. Its protein product is CASSWTTTETWEQYF.

At least ten counts were recorded for this clonotype. This chain links TRBV2 with TRBJ2-7, with TRBD2 matching 8 bases. The trim removed 0 bases at V and 4 bases at J, leaving 5 bases unmatched. CDR1 and CDR2 from the germline V gene are SNHLY and FYNNEI. The CDR3 is 15 residues long. This chain's CDR3 is CASSEARGRTYEQYF. In DNA, the CDR3 is TGTGCCAGCAGTGAAGCGCGCGGGAGGACTTACGAGCAGTACTTC.